These T cell receptor beta chains were read from a single sample in a study of control samples from healthy donors and cancer patients. Here immunoSEQ multiplex PCR was the method, and the copy in TCRdb shows in-frame clones only, minus some. This sample carries some 110,000 clones, 85% to 90% of them seen once, and the ten largest clones take around 1.1%. Specimen: PBMCs. The receptor source for this set is a woman between 45 and 65 years old with colorectal cancer. Each CDR3 is given with its conserved first and last residue. Fields, in order: V gene, clone size, D gene, J gene, CDR3 DNA, CDR3 protein. D genes are given only for firm matches. Some rows have no size entry. The others give once, few or many, or a class for an expanded clone.

TRBV6-2/TRBV6-3,-,TRBD1,TRBJ1-5,TGTGCCAGCAGTAGACAGGGTTCCTGGTTCGGCAATCAGCCCCAGCATTTT,CASSRQGSWFGNQPQHF
TRBV29-1,few,TRBD1,TRBJ1-1,TGCAGCGTTGCTGGGGACAGGACTAACACTGAAGCTTTCTTT,CSVAGDRTNTEAFF
TRBV5-1,-,-,TRBJ2-5,TGCGCCAGCAGCTTGGGACAGGAGACCCAGTACTTC,CASSLGQETQYF
TRBV5-1,-,-,TRBJ2-5,TGCGCCAGCAGCTTGGAGTTGACAGTAGAGACCCAGTACTTC,CASSLELTVETQYF
TRBV2,-,TRBD2,TRBJ2-2,TGTGCCAGCAGTGGGGCTAGCGGGGGGGCTAACACCGGGGAGCTGTTTTTT,CASSGASGGANTGELFF
TRBV5-6,once,-,TRBJ2-5,TGTGCCAGCAGCCCTACTTTCCCTAATGAAGGCGAGACCCAGTACTTC,CASSPTFPNEGETQYF
TRBV7-3,once,-,TRBJ2-7,TGTGCCAGCAGCCCCCAAGGGGGTCGGTACGAGCAGTACTTC,CASSPQGGRYEQYF
TRBV5-1,once,-,TRBJ2-5,TGCGCCAGCAGCCCCCCCGGGGCCCAAGAGACCCAGTACTTC,CASSPPGAQETQYF
TRBV6-1,-,-,TRBJ1-5,TGTGCCAGCAGTGAAAAGCAGGGGAACAATCAGCCCCAGCATTTT,CASSEKQGNNQPQHF
TRBV5-6,-,-,TRBJ1-1,TGTGCCAGCAGCTACCGGGGGGCTGGGAACACTGAAGCTTTCTTT,CASSYRGAGNTEAFF
TRBV30,-,-,TRBJ1-3,TGTGCCTGCGCGGATTCTGGAAACACCATATATTTT,CACADSGNTIYF